This TCR beta chain emerged from a study of blood T cells in healthy people across ages. Total RNA, at least 5 micrograms per sample, came from PBMCs. Overall study findings and caveats: TCR beta diversity tracked closely with naive T cell percentage.

The use of a sample-barcoded 5' primer and a J-beta primer mix characterized a second PCR of 7 to 11 cycles. MiXCR, applied by TCRdb to the 5' RACE reads, yields one record per CDR3 protein. The table has 700,000 to 850,000 distinct CDR3 sequences, around half seen once. Remarks on this clonotype: What it binds is not known.

The source material was blood. The source of this sequence is a man older than 75 in good health.

The CDR3 DNA is TGTGCCAGCGGACAAGGAGTCGGGACTGTTCGACTGTTTTTT. Amino acids: CASGQGVGTVRLFF. This rearrangement joins TRBV7-2 to TRBJ1-4; D is possibly TRBD1 (5 bases). Trimming left V 8 bases short and J 13 bases short, with 23 bases between. This CDR3 spans 14 amino acids. In germline, CDR1 is SGHTA, CDR2 FQGNSA.